This T cell receptor beta chain was sequenced in a study of blood T cells in healthy people across ages. General study results and limits: Versus aged donors, long-lived donors had higher diversity and more naive CD4+ cells.

Next came a second PCR, run for roughly 6 to 11 cycles, which used a sample-barcoded 5' primer along with a J-beta primer mix. A tag from a template-switch adaptor with 12 random nucleotides marked each cDNA molecule. TCRdb analysed the 5' RACE reads with MiXCR anew, one entry per CDR3 protein. The sample includes over 1,500,000 distinct CDR3 sequences, about 50% of them seen just once. Concerning this clonotype itself: What it recognizes is unknown.

V gave up 8 bases and J gave up 0 bases, with 20 bases separating them. Germline V CDR1 and CDR2: SGHRS, YFSETQ. CDR3 length: 16 residues. Donors were healthy Caucasian individuals from Russia aged roughly 6 to 95. Researchers report isolating at least 6.5 million PBMCs per sample. The clonotype comes from a woman in her 40s in good health. The chain recombines TRBV5-1 with TRBJ1-1; D gene uncertain. What was sequenced was blood. CDR3 residues: CASPRTKQSMNTEAFF. CDR3 nucleotide sequence: TGCGCCAGTCCACGGACGAAACAGAGCATGAACACTGAAGCTTTCTTT.